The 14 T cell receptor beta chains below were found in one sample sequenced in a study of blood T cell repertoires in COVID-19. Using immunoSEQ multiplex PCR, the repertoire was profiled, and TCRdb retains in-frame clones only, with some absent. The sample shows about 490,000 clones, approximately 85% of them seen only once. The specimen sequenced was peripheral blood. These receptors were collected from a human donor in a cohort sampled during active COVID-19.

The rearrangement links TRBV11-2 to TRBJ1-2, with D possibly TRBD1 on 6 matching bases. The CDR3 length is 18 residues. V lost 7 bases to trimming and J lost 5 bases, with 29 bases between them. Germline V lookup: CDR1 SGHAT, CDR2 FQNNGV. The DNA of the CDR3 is TGTGCCAGCACCCGTTCTCCTACTTATGGACAGACCTCTTATGGCTACACCTTC. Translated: CASTRSPTYGQTSYGYTF.

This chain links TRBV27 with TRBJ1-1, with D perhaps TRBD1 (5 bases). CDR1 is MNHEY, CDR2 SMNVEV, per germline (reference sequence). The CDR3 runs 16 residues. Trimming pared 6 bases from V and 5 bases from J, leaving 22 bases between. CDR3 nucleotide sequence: TGTGCCAGCAGGACCCCCTTAGGCAGGGAGGGGACTGAAGCTTTCTTT. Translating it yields CASRTPLGREGTEAFF.

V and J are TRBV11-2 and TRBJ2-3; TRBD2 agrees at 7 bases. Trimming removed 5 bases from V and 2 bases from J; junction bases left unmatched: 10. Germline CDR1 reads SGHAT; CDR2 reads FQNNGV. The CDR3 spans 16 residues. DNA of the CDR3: TGTGCCAGCAGCGCACTGGGCGGGAGCGTCACAGATACGCAGTATTTT. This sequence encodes CASSALGGSVTDTQYF. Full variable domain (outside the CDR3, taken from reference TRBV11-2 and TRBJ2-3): EAGVAQSPRYKIIEKRQSVAFWCNPISGHATLYWYQQILGQGPKLLIQFQNNGVVDDSQLPKDRFSAERLKGVDSTLKIQPAKLEDSAVYLCASSALGGSVTDTQYFGPGTRLTVL.

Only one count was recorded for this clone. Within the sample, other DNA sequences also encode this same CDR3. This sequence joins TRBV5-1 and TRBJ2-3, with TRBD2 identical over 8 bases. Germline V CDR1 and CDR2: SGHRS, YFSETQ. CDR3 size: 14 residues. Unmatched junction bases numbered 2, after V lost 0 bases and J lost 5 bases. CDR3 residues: CASSLELAGDTQYF. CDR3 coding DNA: TGCGCCAGCAGCTTGGAGCTAGCGGGAGATACGCAGTATTTT.

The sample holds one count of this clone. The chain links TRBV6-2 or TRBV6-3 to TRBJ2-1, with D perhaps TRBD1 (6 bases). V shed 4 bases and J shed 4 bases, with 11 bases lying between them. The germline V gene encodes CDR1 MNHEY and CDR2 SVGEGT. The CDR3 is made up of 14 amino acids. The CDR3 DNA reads TGTGCCAGCAGTTCGACCGACAGGTACAATGAGCAGTTCTTC. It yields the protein CASSSTDRYNEQFF.

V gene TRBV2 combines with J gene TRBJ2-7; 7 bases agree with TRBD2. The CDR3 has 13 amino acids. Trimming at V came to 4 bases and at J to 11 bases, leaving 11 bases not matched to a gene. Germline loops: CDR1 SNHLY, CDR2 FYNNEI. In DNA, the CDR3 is TGTGCCAGCAGTGGCGAGTCGGCCGGGGGGAAGTACTTC. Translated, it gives CASSGESAGGKYF.

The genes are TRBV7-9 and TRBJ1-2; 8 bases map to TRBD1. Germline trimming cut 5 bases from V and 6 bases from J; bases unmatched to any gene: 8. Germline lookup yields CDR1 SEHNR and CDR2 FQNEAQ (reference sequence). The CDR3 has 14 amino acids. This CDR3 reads CASSLAGGMHGYTF. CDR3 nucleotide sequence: TGTGCCAGCAGCCTGGCAGGGGGCATGCATGGCTACACCTTC.

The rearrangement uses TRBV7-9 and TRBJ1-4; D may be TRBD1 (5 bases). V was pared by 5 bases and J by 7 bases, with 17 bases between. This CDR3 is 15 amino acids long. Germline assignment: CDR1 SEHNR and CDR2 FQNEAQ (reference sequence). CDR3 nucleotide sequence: TGTGCCAGCAGCCGGACACGACCTATAGGTGAAAAACTGTTTTTT. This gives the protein CASSRTRPIGEKLFF.

CDR3 loop: CASSVGSGRTEAFF. The CDR3 DNA reads TGTGCCAGCAGCGTAGGATCAGGGCGCACTGAAGCTTTCTTT. The chain employs TRBV9 and TRBJ1-1; D perhaps matches TRBD1 (5 bases). CDR1 and CDR2 from the germline V gene are SGDLS and YYNGEE. The CDR3 covers 14 residues. V shed 0 bases and J shed 4 bases, with 10 bases lying between them.

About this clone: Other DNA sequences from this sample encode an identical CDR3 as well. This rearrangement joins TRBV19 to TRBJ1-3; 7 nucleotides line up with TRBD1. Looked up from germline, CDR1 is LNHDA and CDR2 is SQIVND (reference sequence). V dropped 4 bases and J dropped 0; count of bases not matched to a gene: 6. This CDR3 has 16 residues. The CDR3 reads CASSTRDRGSGNTIYF. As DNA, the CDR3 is TGTGCCAGTAGTACCCGGGACAGAGGCTCTGGAAACACCATATATTTT.

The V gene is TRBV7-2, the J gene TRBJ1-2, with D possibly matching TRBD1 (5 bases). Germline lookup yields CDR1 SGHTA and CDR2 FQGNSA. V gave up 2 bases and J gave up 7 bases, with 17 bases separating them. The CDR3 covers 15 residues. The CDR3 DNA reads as TGTGCCAGCAGCTTAAGGGCATTGGGGGGGACTGGCTACACCTTC. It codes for CASSLRALGGTGYTF. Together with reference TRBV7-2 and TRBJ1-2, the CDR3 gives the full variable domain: GAGVSQSPSNKVTEKGKDVELRCDPISGHTALYWYRQSLGQGLEFLIYFQGNSAPDKSGLPSDRFSAERTGGSVSTLTIQRTQQEDSAVYLCASSLRALGGTGYTFGSGTRLTVV.

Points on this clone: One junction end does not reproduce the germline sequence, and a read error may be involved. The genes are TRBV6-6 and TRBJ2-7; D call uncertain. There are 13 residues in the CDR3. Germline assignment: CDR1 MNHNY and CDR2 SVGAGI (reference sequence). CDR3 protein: CASGASSSHEQYF. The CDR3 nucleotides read TGTGCCAGCGGAGCCAGTTCCTCCCACGAGCAGTACTTC.

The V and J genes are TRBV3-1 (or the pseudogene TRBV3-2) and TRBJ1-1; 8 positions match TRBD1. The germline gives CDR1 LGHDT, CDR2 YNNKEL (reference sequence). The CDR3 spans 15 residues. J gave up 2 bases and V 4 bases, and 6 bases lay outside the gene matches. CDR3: CASSLRGPGNTEAFF. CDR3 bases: TGTGCCAGCAGCCTCAGGGGGCCGGGAAACACTGAAGCTTTCTTT.

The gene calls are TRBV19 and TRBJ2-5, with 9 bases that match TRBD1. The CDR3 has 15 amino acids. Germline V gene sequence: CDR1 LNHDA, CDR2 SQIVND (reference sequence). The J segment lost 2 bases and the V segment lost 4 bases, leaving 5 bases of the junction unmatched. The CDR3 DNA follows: TGTGCCAGTAGTAGGGTAGGACAGGGGCAAGAGACCCAGTACTTC. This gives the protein CASSRVGQGQETQYF.